This is a list of T cell receptor beta chains from one sample in a study of T cell responses to AZD1222 COVID-19 vaccine. Data came from immunoSEQ multiplex PCR; TCRdb stores just in-frame clones and leaves some out. The repertoire holds 90,000 to 100,000 clones, with approximately 87% as singletons. The source material was peripheral blood, sampled 28 days after the second AZD1222 dose. The receptors were sampled from an adult who received the AZD1222 COVID-19 vaccine. Each CDR3 is given with its conserved first and last residue. A D gene is named only where the DNA matches it firmly. The listing skips clone size in some rows; elsewhere it reads once, few, many or a size class.

V: TRBV10-3
size: .
D: .
J: TRBJ1-5
DNA: TGTGCCATCAGTGCCACAGGGAACAATCAGCCCCAGCATTTT
CDR3: CAISATGNNQPQHF

V: TRBV4-1
size: .
D: TRBD1
J: TRBJ2-7
DNA: TGCGCCAGCAGCCCAACCTGGACAGGGTTTTCCTACGAGCAGTACTTC
CDR3: CASSPTWTGFSYEQYF

V: TRBV11-3
size: .
D: .
J: TRBJ1-2
DNA: TGTGCCAGCAGCTCCATGAGGGGCTACACCTTC
CDR3: CASSSMRGYTF

V: TRBV6-5
size: .
D: .
J: TRBJ2-7
DNA: TGTGCCAGCAGTTCCAGGGCCTACGAGCAGTACTTC
CDR3: CASSSRAYEQYF

V: TRBV6-5
size: .
D: .
J: TRBJ1-1
DNA: TGTGCCAGCAGTCCGTGGGGGAGCACTGAAGCTTTCTTT
CDR3: CASSPWGSTEAFF

V: TRBV3-1/TRBV3-2
size: few
D: .
J: TRBJ2-7
DNA: TGTGCCAGCAGCCAACCCTCAGCCCTCTCCTACGAGCAGTACTTC
CDR3: CASSQPSALSYEQYF

V: TRBV3-1/TRBV3-2
size: .
D: .
J: TRBJ1-6
DNA: TGTGCCAGCAGCCAAGAATGGGGGGGGGCCAATAATTCACCCCTCCACTTT
CDR3: CASSQEWGGANNSPLHF

V: TRBV3-1/TRBV3-2
size: .
D: TRBD1
J: TRBJ1-4
DNA: TGTGCCAGCAGCCAAGCTAGAGGACAGGGGATAACTAATGAAAAACTGTTTTTT
CDR3: CASSQARGQGITNEKLFF

V: TRBV21-1
size: .
D: .
J: TRBJ2-2
DNA: TGTGCCAGCAGCCCACCTCCACTAGCGGGGGGGCTAGGACGGGAGCTGTTTTTT
CDR3: CASSPPPLAGGLGRELFF

V: TRBV5-1
size: .
D: TRBD1
J: TRBJ1-1
DNA: TGCGCCAGCAGCTTGCCGCCGTGGGACAGGGGATTCCACACTGAAGCTTTCTTT
CDR3: CASSLPPWDRGFHTEAFF

V: TRBV30
size: .
D: .
J: TRBJ2-7
DNA: TGTGCCTGGAGTGTAGGGGGGAGCTCCTACGAGCAGTACTTC
CDR3: CAWSVGGSSYEQYF

V: TRBV20-1
size: .
D: .
J: TRBJ1-2
DNA: TGCAGTGCTAGTGGCTTTCTCTTCGTAGGCTACACCTTC
CDR3: CSASGFLFVGYTF

V: TRBV18
size: .
D: .
J: TRBJ1-1
DNA: TGTGCCAGCTCACCGCAATCGGTGGGGGTGAACACTGAAGCTTTCTTT
CDR3: CASSPQSVGVNTEAFF

V: TRBV6-1
size: .
D: .
J: TRBJ1-4
DNA: TGTGCCAGCAGTGAAGCCCTAGGCACAGTCTTGAGGGTGCCTTTT
CDR3: CASSEALGTVLRVPF

V: TRBV24-1
size: .
D: .
J: TRBJ2-2
DNA: TGTGCCACCAGTGATCTAGGGGGACACAACACCGGGGAGCTGTTTTTT
CDR3: CATSDLGGHNTGELFF

V: TRBV5-1
size: .
D: TRBD2
J: TRBJ2-7
DNA: TGCGCCAGCAGCCTGAGGGCCGGCAGCGGGAGTAGATACGAGCAGTACTTC
CDR3: CASSLRAGSGSRYEQYF

V: TRBV9
size: few
D: .
J: TRBJ1-2
DNA: TGTGCCAGCAGCGTAGATGGGGGCGGCTACACCTTC
CDR3: CASSVDGGGYTF

V: TRBV7-8
size: .
D: TRBD1
J: TRBJ1-1
DNA: TGTGCCAGCAGCTACGGACAGGCCAACACTGAAGCTTTCTTT
CDR3: CASSYGQANTEAFF

V: TRBV28
size: .
D: .
J: TRBJ2-7
DNA: TGTGCCAGCAGTTTAGGTAGAGGAGGTAACTACGAGCAGTACTTC
CDR3: CASSLGRGGNYEQYF

V: TRBV30
size: .
D: TRBD1
J: TRBJ1-1
DNA: TGTGCCTGGAGTGTAGACAGGGGGAGCGGCACTGAAGCTTTCTTT
CDR3: CAWSVDRGSGTEAFF

V: TRBV24-1
size: .
D: TRBD1
J: TRBJ1-5
DNA: TGTGCCACCAGAGGACAGGGGTGCAATCAGCCCCAGCATTTT
CDR3: CATRGQGCNQPQHF

V: TRBV5-1
size: .
D: .
J: TRBJ2-3
DNA: TGCGCCAGCAGCCGACCAGCAGGGGACACAGATACGCAGTATTTT
CDR3: CASSRPAGDTDTQYF

V: TRBV7-3
size: once
D: .
J: TRBJ1-2
DNA: TGTGCCAGCAGCTTAGAGTTTGGGCAGATATCAAACTATGGCTACACCTTC
CDR3: CASSLEFGQISNYGYTF

V: TRBV28
size: .
D: .
J: TRBJ2-2
DNA: TGTGCCAGCAACAGGGCGAACACCGGGGAGCTGTTTTTT
CDR3: CASNRANTGELFF